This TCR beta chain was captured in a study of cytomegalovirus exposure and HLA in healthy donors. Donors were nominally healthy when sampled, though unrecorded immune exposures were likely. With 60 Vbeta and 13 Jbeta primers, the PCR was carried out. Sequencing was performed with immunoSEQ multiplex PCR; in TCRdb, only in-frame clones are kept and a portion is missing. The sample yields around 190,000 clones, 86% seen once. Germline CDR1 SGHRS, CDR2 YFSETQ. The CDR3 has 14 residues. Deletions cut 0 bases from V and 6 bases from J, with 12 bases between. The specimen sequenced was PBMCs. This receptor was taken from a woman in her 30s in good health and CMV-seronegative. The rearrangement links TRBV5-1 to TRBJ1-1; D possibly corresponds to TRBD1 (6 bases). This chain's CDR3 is CASSLVAGTPEAFF. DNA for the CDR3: TGCGCCAGCAGCTTGGTTGCCGGGACACCTGAAGCTTTCTTT.